These T cell receptor beta chains were read from a single sample in a study of OX40 agonist ivuxolimab in advanced cancers. Sequencing was performed with immunoSEQ multiplex PCR; in TCRdb, only in-frame clones are kept and a portion is missing. The sample has 35,000 to 55,000 clones, roughly 94% seen once. The source was CD4+ or CD8+ T cells sorted from blood, collected in a trial of the OX40 agonist ivuxolimab. The receptors originated from an adult with an advanced solid tumor such as melanoma, head and neck, liver or kidney cancer. Each CDR3 is given with its conserved first and last residue. The D gene is left open where the match is weak.

j_call v_call d_call cdr3_nt cdr3_aa
TRBJ2-7 TRBV6-7 - TGTGCCAGCAGTTGTTGTGCGGAGGGATTCCACGAGCAGTACTTC CASSCCAEGFHEQYF
TRBJ1-5 TRBV7-9 TRBD1 TGTGCCAGCAGCTCAGACAGGGGCAATCAGCCCCAGCATTTT CASSSDRGNQPQHF
TRBJ2-3 TRBV5-1 - TGCGCCAGCAGCTTGAAACAGTTCACAGATACGCAGTATTTT CASSLKQFTDTQYF
TRBJ1-1 TRBV4-1 - TGCGCCAGCAGCCAAGGTTGGGGGGCGAACACTGAAGCTTTCTTT CASSQGWGANTEAFF
TRBJ1-4 TRBV14 - TGTGCCAGCAGCCAAGACGAGGGGATAACTGAAAAACTGTTTTTT CASSQDEGITEKLFF
TRBJ1-5 TRBV9 TRBD1 TGTGCCAGCAGCCCCTCGGGACAGGGACGGCCCCAGCATTTT CASSPSGQGRPQHF
TRBJ2-3 TRBV13 TRBD2 TGTGCCAGCAGCAGTCGGACTAGCGGGAGGTTCACAGATACGCAGTATTTT CASSSRTSGRFTDTQYF
TRBJ2-7 TRBV19 TRBD1 TGTGCCAGTAGTCACAGGGGGCTCTACGAGCAGTACTTC CASSHRGLYEQYF
TRBJ2-7 TRBV7-9 - TGTGCCAGCAGCTTGGGGGGACTCTACGAGCAGTACTTC CASSLGGLYEQYF
TRBJ1-5 TRBV7-9 - TGTGCCAGCAGCAATAGCAATCAGCCCCAGCATTTT CASSNSNQPQHF
TRBJ1-5 TRBV27 - TGTGCCAGCAGTCCTGGACAGCAGAATCAGCCCCAGCATTTT CASSPGQQNQPQHF
TRBJ2-2 TRBV11-2 - TGTGCCAGCAGCTTATCCGGGAGCACCGGGGAGCTGTTTTTT CASSLSGSTGELFF
TRBJ2-3 TRBV30 TRBD2 TGTGCCTGGAGCGATAGCGGGGGTAGCACAGATACGCAGTATTTT CAWSDSGGSTDTQYF